These 20 T cell receptor beta chains were sequenced from one sample in a study of blood T cell repertoires in COVID-19. Assay used: immunoSEQ multiplex PCR; TCRdb lists only in-frame clones, some missing. The data hold 200,000 to 300,000 clones, with roughly 87% observed a single time. The sample was PBMCs or T cells enriched from blood (not recorded which). The receptors stem from a woman in her twenties or thirties with acute COVID-19.

This clone was recorded once. V and J are TRBV2 and TRBJ1-2; 7 nucleotides agree with TRBD1. The CDR3 consists of 13 residues. Germline V CDR1 and CDR2: SNHLY, FYNNEI. V dropped 3 bases and J dropped 7; count of bases not matched to a gene: 5. The CDR3 here is CASSETGSRGYTF. DNA of the CDR3: TGTGCCAGCAGTGAGACAGGGAGTCGTGGCTACACCTTC.

The V gene is TRBV18, the J gene TRBJ1-2, with 7 bases identical to TRBD1. V trimming: 2 bases; J trimming: 5 bases; junction bases outside the gene matches: 11. This CDR3 contains 16 residues. Germline CDR1 and CDR2: KGHSH and LQKENI. The CDR3 region has the DNA TGTGCCAGCTCACCAAATGCCGGGACAGAAGGTTATGGCTACACCTTC. This translates into CASSPNAGTEGYGYTF. Variable domain in full (rest from reference TRBV18 and TRBJ1-2): NAGVMQNPRHLVRRRGQEARLRCSPMKGHSHVYWYRQLPEEGLKFMVYLQKENIIDESGMPKERFSAEFPKEGPSILRIQQVVRGDSAAYFCASSPNAGTEGYGYTFGSGTRLTVV.

The CDR3 bases are TGCGCCAGCAGCTTGGGGACAGGGGGGCAATATGGCTACACCTTC. This sequence encodes CASSLGTGGQYGYTF. The chain combines TRBV5-1 with TRBJ1-2; 10 nucleotides agree with TRBD1. CDR3 length equals 15 residues. Germline-derived CDR1 and CDR2 are SGHRS and YFSETQ. After removal of 0 bases from V and 5 bases from J, the junction contained 4 bases not matched to a gene.

This clone was counted once. The chain carries TRBV29-1 and TRBJ2-2; TRBD1 matches 9 bases. Trimming took 7 bases from V and 4 from J; bases not matched to a gene: 7. CDR1 is SQVTM and CDR2 is ANQGSEA in the germline V gene. The CDR3 runs to 14 residues. In DNA form, the CDR3 reads TGCAGCGGGAGGACAGGGGTGGGCACCGGGGAGCTGTTTTTT. Its protein product is CSGRTGVGTGELFF.

J is TRBJ2-5 and V is TRBV15; weak D call: TRBD2 (5 bases). Per germline, CDR1 LNHNV and CDR2 YYDKDF (reference sequence). Trimming removed 0 bases at V and 6 bases at J, with 14 bases between. The CDR3 extends over 15 amino acids. DNA of the CDR3: TGTGCCACCAGCAGAGACAACGCTAGGAGGCAGACCCAGTACTTC. Protein: CATSRDNARRQTQYF.

The V and J genes are TRBV7-6 and TRBJ1-3; possibly TRBD1 for D (5 bases). V was cut by 1 base and J by 2 bases, with 9 bases left in between. From germline, CDR1 is SGHVS and CDR2 FNYEAQ. The CDR3 runs 15 residues. In DNA, the CDR3 is TGTGCCAGCAGCTTAGAAGCAGGGACTGGAAACACCATATATTTT. Its translation is CASSLEAGTGNTIYF. The full variable domain, in which reference TRBV7-6 and TRBJ1-3 provide the parts outside the CDR3, is GAGVSQSPRYKVTKRGQDVALRCDPISGHVSLYWYRQALGQGPEFLTYFNYEAQQDKSGLPNDRFSAERPEGSISTLTIQRTEQRDSAMYRCASSLEAGTGNTIYFGEGSWLTVV.

The chain employs TRBV5-1 and TRBJ1-1, with D unclear. The germline V gene encodes CDR1 SGHRS and CDR2 YFSETQ. The CDR3 runs to 14 residues. V was clipped by 0 bases and J by 2 bases, with 8 bases between them. The CDR3, as DNA: TGCGCCAGCAGCTTGGGTCCTATTAACACTGAAGCTTTCTTT. Translating it yields CASSLGPINTEAFF.

The rearrangement links TRBV6-5 to TRBJ1-4; 12 bases line up with TRBD1. V lost 11 bases to trimming and J lost 6 bases; unmatched junction nucleotides: 4. The CDR3 runs 13 residues. CDR1 is MNHEY and CDR2 is SVGAGI in the germline V gene. CDR3 coding DNA: TGTGCCGGTGGGGACAGGGGGCATGAAAAACTGTTTTTT. Protein product: CAGGDRGHEKLFF.

This clone turned up a few times. J is TRBJ2-1 and V is TRBV10-1; TRBD2 matches 7 bases. The CDR3 length is 15 residues. Germline V lookup: CDR1 WNHNN, CDR2 SYGVQD (reference sequence). Trimming cost V 4 bases and J 7 bases; bases outside gene matches: 10. The CDR3 bases are TGCGCCAGCAGTGGGAGCGGGACTGCCGAGAATGAGCAGTTCTTC. As protein: CASSGSGTAENEQFF.

This chain uses TRBV4-3 with TRBJ1-2, with 8 bases that match TRBD1. The CDR3 sequence is 15 residues long. The ends lost 1 base at V and 5 bases at J; junction bases unmatched: 6. CDR1 and CDR2 from the germline V gene are LGHNA and YSLEER. Here the CDR3 reads CASSQGRTGRYGYTF. In DNA form, the CDR3 reads TGCGCCAGCAGCCAAGGCCGGACAGGGAGATATGGCTACACCTTC.

The V and J genes are TRBV7-2 and TRBJ2-3, with D perhaps TRBD2 (6 bases). The germline V and J ends were trimmed by 5 bases and 6 bases, with 15 bases remaining between them. The length of the CDR3 is 14 residues. CDR1 is SGHTA, CDR2 FQGNSA, per germline. This CDR3 is CASSRAGRADTQYF. As DNA, the CDR3 is TGTGCCAGCAGCCGTGCGGGGCGTGCGGATACGCAGTATTTT.

The CDR3 reads CASSLGGGILLSSYNEQFF. In nucleotides, the CDR3 is TGTGCCAGCAGCTTAGGCGGGGGGATCCTCCTTAGCTCCTACAATGAGCAGTTCTTC. The rearrangement links TRBV7-9 to TRBJ2-1, with TRBD2 matching over 8 bases. The J segment lost 0 bases and the V segment lost 1 base, leaving 11 bases of the junction unmatched. The V gene's germline CDR1 is SEHNR and CDR2 FQNEAQ (reference sequence). This CDR3 contains 19 residues.

The chain has TRBV7-8 and TRBJ1-1; no reliable D call. This CDR3 has 14 amino acids. Trimming cost V 2 bases and J 5 bases, with 12 bases left between them. Per germline, CDR1 SGHVS and CDR2 FQNEAQ. CDR3 DNA: TGTGCCAGCAGCTTACGGTTCCGGGTAACTGAAGCTTTCTTT. Amino acid sequence: CASSLRFRVTEAFF.

V usage is TRBV6-5 and J usage is TRBJ1-5; perhaps TRBD1 as D (6 bases). In germline, CDR1 is MNHEY, CDR2 SVGAGI. This CDR3 has 15 residues. Trimming took 6 bases from V and 0 from J, leaving 12 bases between them. The CDR3 is CASRLGQYSNQPQHF. Here the CDR3 DNA reads TGTGCCAGCAGATTAGGACAGTATAGCAATCAGCCCCAGCATTTT.

This clone was recorded a few times. This chain links TRBV7-9 with TRBJ1-1; TRBD1 agrees at 7 bases. This CDR3 is 15 amino acids long. V gave up 5 bases and J gave up 4 bases; unmatched junction bases: 10. CDR1 and CDR2 (germline): SEHNR, FQNEAQ (reference sequence). DNA for the CDR3: TGTGCCAGCAGCCTAGGGGGCGCGGATGGCACTGAAGCTTTCTTT. This gives the protein CASSLGGADGTEAFF.

V is TRBV28 and J is TRBJ1-4; no firm D call. Deletions cut 7 bases from V and 4 bases from J, with 4 bases between. The length of the CDR3 is 11 residues. The germline gives CDR1 MDHEN, CDR2 SYDVKM. CDR3: CASTRNEKLFF. In DNA form, the CDR3 reads TGTGCCAGCACCCGTAATGAAAAACTGTTTTTT.

This chain connects TRBV19 to TRBJ1-2; 8 bases map to TRBD1. Per germline, CDR1 LNHDA and CDR2 SQIVND (reference sequence). After removal of 5 bases from V and 4 bases from J, the junction contained 9 bases not matched to a gene. The CDR3 consists of 15 residues. CDR3 DNA sequence: TGTGCCAGTAGTTCGTGGGACAGGAACGCCTATGGCTACACCTTC. Its translation is CASSSWDRNAYGYTF.

The chain uses TRBV10-2 and TRBJ2-5; 12 positions agree with TRBD1. The CDR3 sequence is 16 residues long. V lost 2 bases, J lost 5 bases, and 6 bases stayed unmatched. From germline, CDR1 is WSHSY and CDR2 SAAADI. Here the CDR3 DNA reads TGCGCCAGCAGTGAGGGCGGGACAGGGGGCGGGGAGACCCAGTACTTC. Protein: CASSEGGTGGGETQYF.

The chain combines TRBV7-9 with TRBJ2-5, with D unclear. V lost 5 bases to trimming and J lost 3 bases, with 25 bases between them. Germline values: CDR1 SEHNR, CDR2 FQNEAQ (reference sequence). CDR3 length: 18 residues. The CDR3 DNA reads TGTGCCAGCAGCCTCCCTTGGGCGCCTGGAACGTATAAAGAGACCCAGTACTTC. It is translated as CASSLPWAPGTYKETQYF.

The chain joins TRBV5-1 to TRBJ2-5; D may be TRBD2 (6 bases). CDR3 size: 13 residues. Germline V lookup: CDR1 SGHRS, CDR2 YFSETQ. V dropped 7 bases and J dropped 3 bases, with 13 bases sitting between them. The CDR3 here is CASSRRGEETQYF. The CDR3 nucleotides are TGCGCCAGCTCCCGGAGGGGTGAAGAGACCCAGTACTTC.